This entry describes one T cell receptor (beta chain). This receptor's antigen is unknown. Base quality data are lacking; no much larger clone is found one base away. The library was generated by the immunoSEQ multiplex PCR assay. In TCRdb, the immuneACCESS table is reduced to in-frame sequences with V and J assigned. These tables do not hold every clone; where another copy was compared, an unresolved V gene accounts for under half, and the others remain unexplained. Across this sample there are some 23,000 clones, with roughly 86% seen only once. More than 10% of the sample is taken by the ten largest. This record comes from a study of T cell changes during pregnancy in multiple sclerosis (dated by TCRdb to between 2017 and 2020). Notes on the research overall: In women with multiple sclerosis, the researchers looked at how the T cell repertoire shifted as pregnancy progressed.

The specimen comprised CD8+ T cells from peripheral blood mononuclear cells, sampled in the first trimester of pregnancy. The TCR originated in a female donor in good health, enrolled as a control in a pregnancy study.

The nucleotides are TGTGCCAGCAGCACAACTAGCGGGAGCCGGGAGCTGTTTTTT. Translation gives CASSTTSGSRELFF. This sequence uses TRBV7-8 and TRBJ2-2, and 11 junctional nucleotides match TRBD2. From its cysteine to its phenylalanine, the CDR3 spans 14 amino acids. Just CDR3 DNA is preserved here, 42 bases in frame from base 1. From the germline V gene, CDR1 is SGHVS and CDR2 is FQNEAQ. V is trimmed back by 5 bases and J by 9 bases, and the junction contains 5 bases that no gene match accounts for.